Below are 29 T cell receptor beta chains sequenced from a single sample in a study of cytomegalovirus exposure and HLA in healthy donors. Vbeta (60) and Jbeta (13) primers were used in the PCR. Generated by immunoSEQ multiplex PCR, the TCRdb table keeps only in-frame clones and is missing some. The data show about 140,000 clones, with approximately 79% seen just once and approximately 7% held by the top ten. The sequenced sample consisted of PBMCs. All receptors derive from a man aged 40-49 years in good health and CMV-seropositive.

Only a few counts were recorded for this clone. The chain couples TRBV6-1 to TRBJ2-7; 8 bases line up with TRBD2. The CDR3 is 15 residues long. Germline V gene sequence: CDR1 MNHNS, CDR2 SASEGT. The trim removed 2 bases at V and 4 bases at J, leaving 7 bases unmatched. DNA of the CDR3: TGTGCCAGCAGTGAAAAAGGCGGGAGGATATACGAGCAGTACTTC. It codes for CASSEKGGRIYEQYF.

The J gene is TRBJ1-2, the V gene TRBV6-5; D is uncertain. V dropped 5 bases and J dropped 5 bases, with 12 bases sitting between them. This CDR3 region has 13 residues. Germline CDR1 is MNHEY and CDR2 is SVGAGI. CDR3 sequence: CASSTAGRYGYTF. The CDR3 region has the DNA TGTGCCAGCAGTACGGCAGGCCGGTATGGCTACACCTTC.

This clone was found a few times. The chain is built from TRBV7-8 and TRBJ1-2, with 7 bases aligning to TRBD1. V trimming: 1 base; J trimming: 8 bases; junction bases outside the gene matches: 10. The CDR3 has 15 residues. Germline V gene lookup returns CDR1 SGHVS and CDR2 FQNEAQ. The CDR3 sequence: CASSLGTGTAGGYTF. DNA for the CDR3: TGTGCCAGCAGCTTAGGAACCGGGACAGCGGGCGGCTACACCTTC. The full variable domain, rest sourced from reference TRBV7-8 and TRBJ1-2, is GAGVSQSPRYKVAKRGQDVALRCDPISGHVSLFWYQQALGQGPEFLTYFQNEAQLDKSGLPSDRFFAERPEGSVSTLKIQRTQQEDSAVYLCASSLGTGTAGGYTFGSGTRLTVV.

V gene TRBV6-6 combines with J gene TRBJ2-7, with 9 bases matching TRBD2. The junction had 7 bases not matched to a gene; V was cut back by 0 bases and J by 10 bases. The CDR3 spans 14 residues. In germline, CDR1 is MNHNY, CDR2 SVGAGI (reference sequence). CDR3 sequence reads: CASSYSTTSGSQYF. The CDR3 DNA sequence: TGTGCCAGCAGTTACTCGACGACTAGCGGTTCTCAGTACTTC.

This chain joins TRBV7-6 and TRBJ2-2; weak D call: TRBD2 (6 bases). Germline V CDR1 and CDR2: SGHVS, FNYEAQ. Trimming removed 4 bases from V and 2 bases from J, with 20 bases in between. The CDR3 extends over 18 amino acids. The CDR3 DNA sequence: TGTGCCAGCAGCTCTCTCGGGAGACAGCCACTAAACACCGGGGAGCTGTTTTTT. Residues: CASSSLGRQPLNTGELFF.

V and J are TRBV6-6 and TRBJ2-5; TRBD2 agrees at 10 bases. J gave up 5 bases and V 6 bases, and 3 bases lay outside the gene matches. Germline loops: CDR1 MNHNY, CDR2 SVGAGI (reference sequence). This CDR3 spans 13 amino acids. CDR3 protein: CASRTSGEETQYF. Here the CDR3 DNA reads TGTGCCAGCAGAACTAGCGGGGAGGAGACCCAGTACTTC.

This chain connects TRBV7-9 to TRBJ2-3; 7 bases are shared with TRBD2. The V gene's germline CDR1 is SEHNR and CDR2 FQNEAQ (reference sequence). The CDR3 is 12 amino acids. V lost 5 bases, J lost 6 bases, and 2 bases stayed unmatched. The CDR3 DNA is TGTGCCAGCAGCATCGGGGGGGATACGCAGTATTTT. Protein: CASSIGGDTQYF.

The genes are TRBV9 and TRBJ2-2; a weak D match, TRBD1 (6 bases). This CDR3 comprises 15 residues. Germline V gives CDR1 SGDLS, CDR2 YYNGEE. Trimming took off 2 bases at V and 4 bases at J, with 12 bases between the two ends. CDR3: CASSVTGMITGELFF. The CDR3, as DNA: TGTGCCAGCAGCGTTACAGGGATGATCACCGGGGAGCTGTTTTTT.

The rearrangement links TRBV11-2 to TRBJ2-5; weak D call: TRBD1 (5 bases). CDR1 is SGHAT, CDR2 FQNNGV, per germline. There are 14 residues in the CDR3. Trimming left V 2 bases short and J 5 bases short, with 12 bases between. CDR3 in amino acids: CASSLRQGVETQYF. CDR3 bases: TGTGCCAGCAGCTTACGGCAGGGTGTGGAGACCCAGTACTTC.

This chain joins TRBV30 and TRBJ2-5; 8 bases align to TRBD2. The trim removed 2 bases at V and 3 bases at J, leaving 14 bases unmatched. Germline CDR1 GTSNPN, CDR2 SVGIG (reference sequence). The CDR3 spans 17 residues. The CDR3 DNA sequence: TGTGCCTGGAGTACACGGACTAGCTTTCTCCTCAAAGAGACCCAGTACTTC. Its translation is CAWSTRTSFLLKETQYF.

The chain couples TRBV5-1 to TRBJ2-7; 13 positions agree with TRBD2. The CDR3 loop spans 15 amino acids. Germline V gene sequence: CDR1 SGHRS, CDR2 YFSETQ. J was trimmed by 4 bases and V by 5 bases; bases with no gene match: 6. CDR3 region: CASSPSTSGRYEQYF. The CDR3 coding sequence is TGCGCCAGCAGTCCCTCGACTAGCGGGAGGTACGAGCAGTACTTC.

CDR3 amino acids: CASREWGDYGYTF. DNA of the CDR3: TGTGCCAGCCGCGAGTGGGGAGACTATGGCTACACCTTC. This sequence joins TRBV27 and TRBJ1-2, with D unresolved. This CDR3 spans 13 amino acids. V was clipped by 8 bases and J by 3 bases, with 13 bases between them. CDR1 and CDR2 from the germline V gene are MNHEY and SMNVEV (reference sequence).

CDR3 residues: CAISESIGETNNEQFF. CDR3 bases: TGTGCCATCAGTGAGTCGATCGGGGAGACCAACAATGAGCAGTTCTTC. The chain employs TRBV10-3 and TRBJ2-1; D might be TRBD2 (5 bases). Trimming stripped 0 bases from V and 5 bases from J, with 14 bases between. The CDR3 runs to 16 residues. Per the germline V gene, CDR1 is ENHRY and CDR2 is SYGVKD.

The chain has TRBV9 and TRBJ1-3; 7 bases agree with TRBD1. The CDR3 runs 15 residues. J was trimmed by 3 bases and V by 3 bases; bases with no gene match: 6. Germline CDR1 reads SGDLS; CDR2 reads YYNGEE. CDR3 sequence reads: CASSARQGGGNTIYF. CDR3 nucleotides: TGTGCCAGCAGCGCCCGACAGGGAGGTGGAAACACCATATATTTT.

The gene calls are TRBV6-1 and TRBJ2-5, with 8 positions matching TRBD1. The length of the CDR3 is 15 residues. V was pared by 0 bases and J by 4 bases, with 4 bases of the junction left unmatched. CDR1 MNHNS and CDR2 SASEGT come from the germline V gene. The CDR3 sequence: CASSEAAGGGETQYF. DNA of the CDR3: TGTGCCAGCAGTGAAGCTGCAGGGGGCGGAGAGACCCAGTACTTC.

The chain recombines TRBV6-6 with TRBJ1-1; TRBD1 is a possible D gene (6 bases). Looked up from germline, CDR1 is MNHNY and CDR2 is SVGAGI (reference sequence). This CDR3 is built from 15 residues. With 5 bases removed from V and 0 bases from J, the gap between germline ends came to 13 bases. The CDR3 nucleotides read TGTGCCAGCAGTAACCCAGGGGCCCTGAACACTGAAGCTTTCTTT. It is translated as CASSNPGALNTEAFF.

In nucleotides, the CDR3 is TGTGCCAGCAGCCCCCTCGCCGGTCAGCCCCAGCATTTT. As protein: CASSPLAGQPQHF. The V and J genes are TRBV7-6 and TRBJ1-5; D uncertain. Germline loops: CDR1 SGHVS, CDR2 FNYEAQ. This CDR3 is built from 13 residues. V lost 5 bases, J lost 6 bases, and 11 bases lay in between.

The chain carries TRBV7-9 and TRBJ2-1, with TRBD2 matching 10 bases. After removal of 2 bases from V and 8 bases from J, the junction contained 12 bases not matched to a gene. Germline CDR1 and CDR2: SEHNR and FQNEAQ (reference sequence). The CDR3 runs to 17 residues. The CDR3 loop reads CASSLRRLAGGKDEQFF. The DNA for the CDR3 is TGTGCCAGCAGCTTAAGGAGACTAGCGGGTGGGAAGGATGAGCAGTTCTTC.

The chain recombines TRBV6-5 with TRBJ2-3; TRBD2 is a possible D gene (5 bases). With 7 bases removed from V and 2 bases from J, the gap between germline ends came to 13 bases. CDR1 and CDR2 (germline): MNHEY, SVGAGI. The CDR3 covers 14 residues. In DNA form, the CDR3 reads TGTGCCAGCAAAGGACTCTTAACCACAGATACGCAGTATTTT. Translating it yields CASKGLLTTDTQYF.

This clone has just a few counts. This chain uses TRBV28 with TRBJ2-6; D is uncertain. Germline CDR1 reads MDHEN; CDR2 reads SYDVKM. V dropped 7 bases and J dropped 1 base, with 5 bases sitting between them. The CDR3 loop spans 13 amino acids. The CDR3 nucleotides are TGTGCCAGCACTCTATCTGGGGCCAACGTCCTGACTTTC. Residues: CASTLSGANVLTF.

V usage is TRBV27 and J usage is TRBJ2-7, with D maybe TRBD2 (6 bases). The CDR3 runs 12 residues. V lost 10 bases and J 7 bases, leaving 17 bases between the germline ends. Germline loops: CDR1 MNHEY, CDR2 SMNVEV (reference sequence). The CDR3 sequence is CATGTSEVEQYF. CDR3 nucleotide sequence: TGTGCCACCGGGACTTCGGAAGTGGAGCAGTACTTC.

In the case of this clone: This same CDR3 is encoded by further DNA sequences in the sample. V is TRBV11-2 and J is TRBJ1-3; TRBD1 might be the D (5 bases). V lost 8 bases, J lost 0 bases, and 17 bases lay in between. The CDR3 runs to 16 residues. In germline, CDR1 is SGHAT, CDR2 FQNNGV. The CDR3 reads CASDQGKSSSGNTIYF. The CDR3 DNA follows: TGTGCCAGCGACCAGGGTAAATCTAGCTCTGGAAACACCATATATTTT.

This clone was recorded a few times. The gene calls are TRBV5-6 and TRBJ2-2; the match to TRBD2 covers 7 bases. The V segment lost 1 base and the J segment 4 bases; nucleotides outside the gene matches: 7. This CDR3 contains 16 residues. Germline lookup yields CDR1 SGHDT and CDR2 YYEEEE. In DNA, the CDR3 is TGTGCCAGCAGCTTGTGGACGGGAGGAGGCACCGGGGAGCTGTTTTTT. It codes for CASSLWTGGGTGELFF.

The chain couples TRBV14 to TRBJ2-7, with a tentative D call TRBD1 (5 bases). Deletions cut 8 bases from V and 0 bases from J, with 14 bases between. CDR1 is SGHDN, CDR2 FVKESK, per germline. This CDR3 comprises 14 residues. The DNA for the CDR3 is TGTGCCAGCGGGCCAGGGTCCTACTCCTACGAGCAGTACTTC. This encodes CASGPGSYSYEQYF.

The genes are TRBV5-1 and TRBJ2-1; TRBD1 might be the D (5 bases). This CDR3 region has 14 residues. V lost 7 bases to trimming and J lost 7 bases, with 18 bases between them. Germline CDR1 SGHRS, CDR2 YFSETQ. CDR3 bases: TGCGCCAGCGGCACCCAGGGTACGGGTAATGAGCAGTTCTTC. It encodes CASGTQGTGNEQFF.

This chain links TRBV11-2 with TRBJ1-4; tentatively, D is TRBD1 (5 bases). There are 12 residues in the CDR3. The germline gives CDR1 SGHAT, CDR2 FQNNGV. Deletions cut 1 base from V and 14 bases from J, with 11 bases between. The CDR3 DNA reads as TGTGCCAGCAGCTTAGTCAGCGGGGGTCTGTTTTTT. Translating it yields CASSLVSGGLFF. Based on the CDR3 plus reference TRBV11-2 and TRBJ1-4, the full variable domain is EAGVAQSPRYKIIEKRQSVAFWCNPISGHATLYWYQQILGQGPKLLIQFQNNGVVDDSQLPKDRFSAERLKGVDSTLKIQPAKLEDSAVYLCASSLVSGGLFFGSGTQLSVL.

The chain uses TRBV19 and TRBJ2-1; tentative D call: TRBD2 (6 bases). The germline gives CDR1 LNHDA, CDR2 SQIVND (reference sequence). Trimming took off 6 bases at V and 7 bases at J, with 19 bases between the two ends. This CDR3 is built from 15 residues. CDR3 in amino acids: CASRVTSRRGNEQFF. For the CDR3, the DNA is TGTGCCAGTAGGGTTACTAGCAGGAGAGGGAATGAGCAGTTCTTC.

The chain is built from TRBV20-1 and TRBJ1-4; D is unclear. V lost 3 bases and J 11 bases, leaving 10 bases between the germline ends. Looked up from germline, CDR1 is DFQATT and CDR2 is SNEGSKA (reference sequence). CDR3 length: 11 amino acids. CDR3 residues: CSARVGSKLFF. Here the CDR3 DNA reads TGCAGTGCTAGGGTAGGGAGTAAACTGTTTTTT.

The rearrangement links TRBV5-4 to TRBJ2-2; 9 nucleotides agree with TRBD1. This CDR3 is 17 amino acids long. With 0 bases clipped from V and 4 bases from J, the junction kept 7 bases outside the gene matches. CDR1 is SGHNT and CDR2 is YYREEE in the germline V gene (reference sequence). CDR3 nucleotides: TGTGCCAGCAGCTTGGCCCACGGGACAGGGACCACCGGGGAGCTGTTTTTT. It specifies CASSLAHGTGTTGELFF. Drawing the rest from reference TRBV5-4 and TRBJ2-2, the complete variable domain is ETGVTQSPTHLIKTRGQQVTLRCSSQSGHNTVSWYQQALGQGPQFIFQYYREEENGRGNFPPRFSGLQFPNYSSELNVNALELDDSALYLCASSLAHGTGTTGELFFGEGSRLTVL.